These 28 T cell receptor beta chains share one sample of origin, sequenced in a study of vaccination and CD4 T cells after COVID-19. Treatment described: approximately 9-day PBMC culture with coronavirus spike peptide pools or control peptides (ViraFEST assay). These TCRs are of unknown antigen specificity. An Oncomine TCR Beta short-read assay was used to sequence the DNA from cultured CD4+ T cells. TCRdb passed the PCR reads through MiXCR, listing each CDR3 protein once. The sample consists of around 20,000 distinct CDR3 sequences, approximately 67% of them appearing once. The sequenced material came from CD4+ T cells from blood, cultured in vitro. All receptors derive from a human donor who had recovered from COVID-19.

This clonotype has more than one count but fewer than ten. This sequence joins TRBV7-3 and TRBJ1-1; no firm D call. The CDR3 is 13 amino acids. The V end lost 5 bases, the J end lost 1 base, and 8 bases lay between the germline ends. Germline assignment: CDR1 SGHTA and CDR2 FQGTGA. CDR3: CASSLNANTEAFF. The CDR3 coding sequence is TGTGCCAGCAGCCTTAACGCGAACACTGAAGCTTTCTTT.

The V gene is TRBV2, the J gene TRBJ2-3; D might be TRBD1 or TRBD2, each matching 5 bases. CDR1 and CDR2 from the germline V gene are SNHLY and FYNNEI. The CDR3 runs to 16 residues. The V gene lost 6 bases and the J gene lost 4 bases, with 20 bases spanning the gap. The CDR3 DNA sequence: TGTGCCAGCAGCCTCCAAGGGGCTAGCCGTCCAGATACGCAGTATTTT. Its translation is CASSLQGASRPDTQYF.

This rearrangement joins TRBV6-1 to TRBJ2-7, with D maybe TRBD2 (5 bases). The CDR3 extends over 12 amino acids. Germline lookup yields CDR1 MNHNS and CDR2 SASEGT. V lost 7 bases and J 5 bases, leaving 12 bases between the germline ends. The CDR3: CASTGEPHEQYF. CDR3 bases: TGTGCCAGCACCGGGGAGCCCCACGAGCAGTACTTC.

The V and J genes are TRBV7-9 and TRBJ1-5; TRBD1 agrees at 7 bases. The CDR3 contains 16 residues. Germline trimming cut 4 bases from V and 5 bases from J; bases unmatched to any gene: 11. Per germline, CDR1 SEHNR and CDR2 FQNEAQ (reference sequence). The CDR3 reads CASSSSYGTEYQPQHF. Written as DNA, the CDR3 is TGTGCCAGCAGCTCCTCTTATGGGACAGAATATCAGCCCCAGCATTTT. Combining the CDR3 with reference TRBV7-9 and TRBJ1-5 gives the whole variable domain DTGVSQNPRHKITKRGQNVTFRCDPISEHNRLYWYRQTLGQGPEFLTYFQNEAQLEKSRLLSDRFSAERPKGSFSTLEIQRTEQGDSAMYLCASSSSYGTEYQPQHFGDGTRLSIL.

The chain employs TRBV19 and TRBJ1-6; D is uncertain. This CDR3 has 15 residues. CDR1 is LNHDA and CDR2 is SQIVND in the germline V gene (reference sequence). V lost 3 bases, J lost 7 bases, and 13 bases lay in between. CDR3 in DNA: TGTGCCAGTAGTATTGGGAACCTTGACAATTCACCCCTCCACTTT. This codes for CASSIGNLDNSPLHF.

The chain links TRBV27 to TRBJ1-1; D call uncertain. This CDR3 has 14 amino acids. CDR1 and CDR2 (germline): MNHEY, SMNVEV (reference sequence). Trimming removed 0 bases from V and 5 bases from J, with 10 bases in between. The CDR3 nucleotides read TGTGCCAGCAGTTTATCCCGACTGAGGACTGAAGCTTTCTTT. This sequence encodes CASSLSRLRTEAFF.

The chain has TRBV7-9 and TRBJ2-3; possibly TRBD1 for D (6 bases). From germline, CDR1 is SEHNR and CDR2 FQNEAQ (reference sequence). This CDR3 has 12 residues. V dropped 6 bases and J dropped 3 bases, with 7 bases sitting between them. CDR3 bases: TGTGCCAGCAGTCAGGGGACAGATACGCAGTATTTT. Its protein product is CASSQGTDTQYF.

CDR3 loop: CSVGWTAEQFF. CDR3 DNA sequence: TGCAGCGTGGGTTGGACAGCAGAGCAGTTCTTC. The rearrangement links TRBV29-1 to TRBJ2-1; the D gene is possibly TRBD1 (6 bases). Germline V gene data show CDR1 as SQVTM and CDR2 as ANQGSEA. CDR3 size: 11 residues. Trimming took 6 bases from V and 10 from J, leaving 13 bases between them.

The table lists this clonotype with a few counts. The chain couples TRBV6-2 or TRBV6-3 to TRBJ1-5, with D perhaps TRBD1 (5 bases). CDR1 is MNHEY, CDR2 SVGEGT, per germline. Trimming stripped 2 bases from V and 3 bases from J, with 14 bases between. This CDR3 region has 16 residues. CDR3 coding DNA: TGTGCCAGCAGTTACGCGTTTCGGGGGATCAATCAGCCCCAGCATTTT. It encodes CASSYAFRGINQPQHF.

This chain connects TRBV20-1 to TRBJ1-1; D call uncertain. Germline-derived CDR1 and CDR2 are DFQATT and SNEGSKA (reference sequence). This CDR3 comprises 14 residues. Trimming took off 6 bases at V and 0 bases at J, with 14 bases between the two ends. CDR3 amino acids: CSADRGTMNTEAFF. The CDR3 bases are TGCAGTGCCGACCGCGGCACCATGAACACTGAAGCTTTCTTT.

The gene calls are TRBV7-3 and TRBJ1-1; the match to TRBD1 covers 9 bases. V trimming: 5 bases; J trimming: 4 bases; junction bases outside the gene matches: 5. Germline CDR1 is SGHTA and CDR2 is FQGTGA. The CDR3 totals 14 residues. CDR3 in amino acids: CASSPTGGLTEAFF. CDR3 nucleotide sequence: TGTGCCAGCAGCCCCACAGGGGGCCTCACTGAAGCTTTCTTT.

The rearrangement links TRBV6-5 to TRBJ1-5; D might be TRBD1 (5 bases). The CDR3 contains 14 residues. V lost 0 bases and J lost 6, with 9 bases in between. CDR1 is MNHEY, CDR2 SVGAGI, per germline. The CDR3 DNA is TGTGCCAGCAGTTACTCGGGGGAAAGTCAGCCCCAGCATTTT. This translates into CASSYSGESQPQHF.

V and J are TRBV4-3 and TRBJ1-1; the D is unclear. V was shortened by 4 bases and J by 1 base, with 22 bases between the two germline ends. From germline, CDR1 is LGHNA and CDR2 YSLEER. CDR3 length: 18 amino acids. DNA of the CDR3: TGCGCCAGCAGCCCGACTGGGCGTCGGGGAGGTCGGAACACTGAAGCTTTCTTT. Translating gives CASSPTGRRGGRNTEAFF.

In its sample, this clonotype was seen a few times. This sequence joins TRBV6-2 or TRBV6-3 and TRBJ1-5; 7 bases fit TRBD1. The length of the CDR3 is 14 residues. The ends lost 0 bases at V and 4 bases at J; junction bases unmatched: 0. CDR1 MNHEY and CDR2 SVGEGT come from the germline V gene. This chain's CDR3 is CASSYSTGNQPQHF. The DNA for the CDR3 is TGTGCCAGCAGTTACTCGACAGGGAATCAGCCCCAGCATTTT.

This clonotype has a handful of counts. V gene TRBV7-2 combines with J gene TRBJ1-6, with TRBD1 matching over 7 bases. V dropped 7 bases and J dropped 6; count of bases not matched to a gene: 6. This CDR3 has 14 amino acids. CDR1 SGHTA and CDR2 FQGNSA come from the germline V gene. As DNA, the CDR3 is TGTGCCAGCAAGCCCAGGGGGGCTAATTCACCCCTCCACTTT. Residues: CASKPRGANSPLHF. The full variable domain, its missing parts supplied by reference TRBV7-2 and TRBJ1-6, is GAGVSQSPSNKVTEKGKDVELRCDPISGHTALYWYRQSLGQGLEFLIYFQGNSAPDKSGLPSDRFSAERTGGSVSTLTIQRTQQEDSAVYLCASKPRGANSPLHFGNGTRLTVT.

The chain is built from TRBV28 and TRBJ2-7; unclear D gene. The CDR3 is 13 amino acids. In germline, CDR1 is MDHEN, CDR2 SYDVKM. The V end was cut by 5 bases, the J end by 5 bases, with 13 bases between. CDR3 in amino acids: CASSPTPSDEQYF. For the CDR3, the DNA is TGTGCCAGCAGTCCCACACCGTCTGACGAGCAGTACTTC.

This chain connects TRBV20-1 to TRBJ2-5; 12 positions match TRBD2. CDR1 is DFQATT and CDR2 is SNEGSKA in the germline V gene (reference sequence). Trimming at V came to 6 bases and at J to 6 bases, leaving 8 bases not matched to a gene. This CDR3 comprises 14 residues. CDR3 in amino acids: CSADKTSGRKTQYF. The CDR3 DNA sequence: TGCAGTGCAGACAAGACTAGCGGGAGAAAGACCCAGTACTTC.

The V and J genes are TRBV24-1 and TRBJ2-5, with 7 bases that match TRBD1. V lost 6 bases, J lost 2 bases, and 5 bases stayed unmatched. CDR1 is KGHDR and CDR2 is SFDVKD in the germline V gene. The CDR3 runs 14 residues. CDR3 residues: CATSRDSVQETQYF. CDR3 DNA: TGTGCCACCAGTCGGGACAGTGTACAAGAGACCCAGTACTTC.

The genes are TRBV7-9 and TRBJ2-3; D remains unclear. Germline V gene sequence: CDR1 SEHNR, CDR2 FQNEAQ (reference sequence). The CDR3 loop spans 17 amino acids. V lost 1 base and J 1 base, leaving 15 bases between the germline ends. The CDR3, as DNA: TGTGCCAGCAGCTTAGGGCTCCTAGTAAGGGGCACAGATACGCAGTATTTT. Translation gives CASSLGLLVRGTDTQYF.

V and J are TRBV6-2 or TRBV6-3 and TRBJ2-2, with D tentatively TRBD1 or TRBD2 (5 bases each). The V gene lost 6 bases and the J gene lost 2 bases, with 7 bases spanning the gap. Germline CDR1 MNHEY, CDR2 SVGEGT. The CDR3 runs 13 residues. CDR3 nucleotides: TGTGCCAGCAGATGGGACAACACCGGGGAGCTGTTTTTT. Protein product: CASRWDNTGELFF.

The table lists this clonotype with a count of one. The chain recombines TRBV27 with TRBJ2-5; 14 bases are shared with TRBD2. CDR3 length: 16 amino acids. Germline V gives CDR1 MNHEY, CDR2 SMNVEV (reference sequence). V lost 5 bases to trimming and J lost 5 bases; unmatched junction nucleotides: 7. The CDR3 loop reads CASSPLGLAGEETQYF. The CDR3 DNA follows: TGTGCCAGCAGTCCGCTGGGACTAGCGGGAGAGGAGACCCAGTACTTC.

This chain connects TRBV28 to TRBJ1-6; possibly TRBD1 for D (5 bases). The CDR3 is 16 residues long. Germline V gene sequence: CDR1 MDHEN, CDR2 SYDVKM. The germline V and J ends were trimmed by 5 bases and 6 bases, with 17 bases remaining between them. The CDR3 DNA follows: TGTGCCAGCAGTGACTGGGGCCGTGGGGGTAATTCACCCCTCCACTTT. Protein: CASSDWGRGGNSPLHF.

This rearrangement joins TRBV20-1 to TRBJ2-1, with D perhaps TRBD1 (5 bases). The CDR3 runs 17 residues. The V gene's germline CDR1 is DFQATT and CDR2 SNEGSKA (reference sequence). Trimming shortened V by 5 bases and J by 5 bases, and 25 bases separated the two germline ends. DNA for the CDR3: TGCAGTGCTGGGGCCGTTTTGAGCACGACCCTTCACAATGAGCAGTTCTTC. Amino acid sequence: CSAGAVLSTTLHNEQFF.

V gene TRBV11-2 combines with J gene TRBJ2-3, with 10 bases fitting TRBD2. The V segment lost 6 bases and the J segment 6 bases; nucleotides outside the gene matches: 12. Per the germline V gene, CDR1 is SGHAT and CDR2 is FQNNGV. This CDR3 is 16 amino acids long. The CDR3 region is CASRRESGRVRDTQYF. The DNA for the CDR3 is TGTGCCAGCAGGAGGGAAAGCGGGAGGGTACGCGATACGCAGTATTTT.

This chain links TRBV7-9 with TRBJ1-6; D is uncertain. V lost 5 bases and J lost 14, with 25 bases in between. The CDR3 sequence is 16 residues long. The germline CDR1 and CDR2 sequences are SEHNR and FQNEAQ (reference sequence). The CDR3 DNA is TGTGCCAGCAGCGCTCCGGCTAACCGGGGTAATTGGGCCCTCCACTTT. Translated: CASSAPANRGNWALHF.

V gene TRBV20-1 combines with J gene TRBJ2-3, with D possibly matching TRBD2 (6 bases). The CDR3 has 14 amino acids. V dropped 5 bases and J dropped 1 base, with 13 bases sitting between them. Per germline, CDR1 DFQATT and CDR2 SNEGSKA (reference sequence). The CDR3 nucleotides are TGCAGTGCTTTCGGGCGGGACCGCACAGATACGCAGTATTTT. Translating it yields CSAFGRDRTDTQYF.

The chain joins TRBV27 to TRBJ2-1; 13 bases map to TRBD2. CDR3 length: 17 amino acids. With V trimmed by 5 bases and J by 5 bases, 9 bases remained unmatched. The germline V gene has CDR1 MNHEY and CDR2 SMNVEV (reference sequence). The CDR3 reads CASSPRRLAGGNNEQFF. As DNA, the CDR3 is TGTGCCAGCAGTCCTCGTCGACTAGCGGGAGGAAACAATGAGCAGTTCTTC.

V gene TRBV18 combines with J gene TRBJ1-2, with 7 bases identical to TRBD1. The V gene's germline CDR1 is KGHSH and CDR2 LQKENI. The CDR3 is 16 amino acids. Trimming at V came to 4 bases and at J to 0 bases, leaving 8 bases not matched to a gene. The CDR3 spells CASSRDRDATNYGYTF. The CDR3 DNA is TGTGCCAGCTCACGCGACAGGGACGCGACTAACTATGGCTACACCTTC. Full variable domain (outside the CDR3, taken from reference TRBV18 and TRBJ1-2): NAGVMQNPRHLVRRRGQEARLRCSPMKGHSHVYWYRQLPEEGLKFMVYLQKENIIDESGMPKERFSAEFPKEGPSILRIQQVVRGDSAAYFCASSRDRDATNYGYTFGSGTRLTVV.